Listed below are T cell receptor beta chains from one sample, sequenced in a study of control samples from healthy donors and cancer patients. Generated by immunoSEQ multiplex PCR, the TCRdb table keeps only in-frame clones and is missing some. Among tens of thousands of clones listed, 93% were seen once. The specimen sequenced was PBMCs. Every receptor here comes from a woman aged 40 to 55 with lung cancer. CDR3s include the opening cysteine and the closing phenylalanine or tryptophan. A D gene is named only where the DNA matches it firmly. Clone size appears in some rows only: once, few, many, or a class for an expanded clone.

size: once; J: TRBJ2-7; D: -; V: TRBV7-6; CDR3: CASSPGVGVLVYEQYF; DNA: TGTGCCAGCAGCCCGGGGGTAGGGGTTCTAGTCTACGAGCAGTACTTC
size: -; J: TRBJ1-3; D: -; V: TRBV3-1/TRBV3-2; CDR3: CASRHSSGNTIYF; DNA: TGTGCCAGCAGACACAGCTCTGGAAACACCATATATTTT
size: few; J: TRBJ1-1; D: -; V: TRBV30; CDR3: CAWRATGRNTEAFF; DNA: TGTGCCTGGAGGGCTACTGGCCGGAACACTGAAGCTTTCTTT
size: -; J: TRBJ1-2; D: -; V: TRBV6-4; CDR3: CASSEVGASGYTF; DNA: TGTGCCAGCAGTGAAGTGGGGGCGAGCGGCTACACCTTC
size: -; J: TRBJ1-3; D: -; V: TRBV10-3; CDR3: CATQGSGNTIYF; DNA: TGTGCCACACAAGGCTCTGGAAACACCATATATTTT
size: -; J: TRBJ2-5; D: -; V: TRBV15; CDR3: CATSRAANQETQYF; DNA: TGTGCCACCAGCAGAGCCGCAAACCAAGAGACCCAGTACTTC
size: few; J: TRBJ2-7; D: -; V: TRBV6-1; CDR3: CASSELYEQYF; DNA: TGTGCCAGCAGTGAACTCTACGAGCAGTACTTC
size: -; J: TRBJ1-1; D: -; V: TRBV4-1; CDR3: CASRPIGGRESTEAFF; DNA: TGCGCCAGCAGGCCGATCGGGGGTAGGGAGAGCACTGAAGCTTTCTTT
size: -; J: TRBJ1-1; D: -; V: TRBV28; CDR3: CASASSAEAFF; DNA: TGTGCCAGCGCGTCTTCGGCTGAAGCTTTCTTT
size: -; J: TRBJ2-1; D: -; V: TRBV4-2; CDR3: CASSQDLGGNYNEQFF; DNA: TGTGCCAGCAGCCAAGATCTAGGGGGTAATTACAATGAGCAGTTCTTC
size: once; J: TRBJ1-5; D: -; V: TRBV7-7; CDR3: CASSPQGDVSNQPQHF; DNA: TGTGCTAGCAGCCCACAGGGAGATGTGAGCAATCAGCCCCAGCATTTT
size: -; J: TRBJ2-2; D: -; V: TRBV6-5; CDR3: CASQGFQENTGELFF; DNA: TGTGCCAGCCAGGGTTTTCAGGAGAACACCGGGGAGCTGTTTTTT
size: -; J: TRBJ1-2; D: TRBD1; V: TRBV2; CDR3: CASRTGVGTGYTF; DNA: TGTGCCAGCAGGACAGGGGTGGGGACTGGCTACACCTTC
size: -; J: TRBJ1-6; D: TRBD1; V: TRBV3-1/TRBV3-2; CDR3: CASTGTGGLVSSPLHF; DNA: TGTGCCAGCACTGGGACAGGGGGATTAGTTTCCTCACCCCTCCACTTT
size: -; J: TRBJ1-5; D: -; V: TRBV28; CDR3: CASSLTPVGDQPQHF; DNA: TGTGCCAGCAGTTTAACACCGGTAGGCGATCAGCCCCAGCATTTT
size: -; J: TRBJ2-3; D: -; V: TRBV7-9; CDR3: CASSLETEGQDTQYF; DNA: TGTGCCAGCAGCTTAGAGACCGAGGGTCAAGATACGCAGTATTTT
size: -; J: TRBJ1-2; D: -; V: TRBV3-1/TRBV3-2; CDR3: CASSQGPEKGSGGYTF; DNA: TGTGCCAGCAGCCAAGGCCCTGAGAAGGGTTCGGGTGGCTACACCTTC
size: -; J: TRBJ1-1; D: TRBD1; V: TRBV19; CDR3: CASSLRTGGEAFF; DNA: TGTGCCAGTAGTTTGAGGACAGGGGGTGAAGCTTTCTTT
size: -; J: TRBJ2-1; D: -; V: TRBV12-3/TRBV12-4; CDR3: CASSLDQGREQFF; DNA: TGTGCCAGCAGTTTAGATCAGGGCCGTGAGCAGTTCTTC
size: -; J: TRBJ1-3; D: -; V: TRBV28; CDR3: CASSLRRFSGNTIYF; DNA: TGTGCCAGCAGTTTGCGACGGTTCTCTGGAAACACCATATATTTT
size: -; J: TRBJ1-1; D: TRBD1; V: TRBV7-9; CDR3: CASSTPAQGEDTEAFF; DNA: TGTGCCAGCAGCACCCCCGCACAGGGGGAAGACACTGAAGCTTTCTTT
size: -; J: TRBJ1-1; D: TRBD1; V: TRBV5-5; CDR3: CASSFLPQGEPYTEAFF; DNA: TGTGCCAGCAGCTTCTTACCACAGGGGGAGCCGTACACTGAAGCTTTCTTT
size: -; J: TRBJ2-7; D: -; V: TRBV3-1/TRBV3-2; CDR3: CASSQVGHSYEQYF; DNA: TGTGCCAGCAGCCAAGTGGGCCACTCCTACGAGCAGTACTTC